Below, one T cell receptor (beta chain) is given with its context. The record originates from a study of blood T cell repertoires in COVID-19. Libraries were prepared by immunoSEQ multiplex PCR; TCRdb keeps only in-frame clonotypes and omits some of them. The table lists 30,000 to 40,000 clones, approximately 85% of them singletons. There are 16 residues in the CDR3. CDR1 is KGHSH and CDR2 is LQKENI in the germline V gene. The ends lost 3 bases at V and 0 bases at J; junction bases unmatched: 6. The chain links TRBV18 to TRBJ2-3, with 7 bases matching TRBD1. The sample was peripheral blood. This TCR was recovered from a man aged 55-75 years with active or convalescent COVID-19. CDR3: CASSPSTGLSTDTQYF. CDR3 nucleotide sequence: TGTGCCAGCTCACCCTCGACAGGGTTGAGCACAGATACGCAGTATTTT. The full variable domain, with the rest looked up from reference TRBV18 and TRBJ2-3, is NAGVMQNPRHLVRRRGQEARLRCSPMKGHSHVYWYRQLPEEGLKFMVYLQKENIIDESGMPKERFSAEFPKEGPSILRIQQVVRGDSAAYFCASSPSTGLSTDTQYFGPGTRLTVL.